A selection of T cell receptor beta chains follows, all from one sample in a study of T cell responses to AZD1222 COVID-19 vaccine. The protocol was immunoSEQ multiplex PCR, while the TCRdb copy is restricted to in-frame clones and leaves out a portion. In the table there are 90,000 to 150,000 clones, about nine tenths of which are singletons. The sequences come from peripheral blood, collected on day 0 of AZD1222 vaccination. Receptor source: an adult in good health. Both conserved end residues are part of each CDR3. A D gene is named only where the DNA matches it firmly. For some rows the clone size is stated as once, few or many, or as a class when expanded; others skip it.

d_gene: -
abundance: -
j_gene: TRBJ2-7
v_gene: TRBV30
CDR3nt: TGTGCCTGGAGGCACCACATGACACCCTACGAGCAGTACTTC
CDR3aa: CAWRHHMTPYEQYF

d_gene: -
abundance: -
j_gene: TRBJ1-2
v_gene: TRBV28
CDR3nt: TGTGCCAGCAGTTCCCTCATTCAGGGAAACTATGGCTACACCTTC
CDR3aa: CASSSLIQGNYGYTF

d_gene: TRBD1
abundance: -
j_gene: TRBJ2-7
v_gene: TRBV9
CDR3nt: TGTGCCAGCAGCGTGGGACAGGGGCACTCCTACGAGCAGTACTTC
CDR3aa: CASSVGQGHSYEQYF

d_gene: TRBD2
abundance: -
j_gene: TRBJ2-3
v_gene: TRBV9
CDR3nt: TGTGCCAGCAGCGTAAGCGGGACTAGTTTATCTACGCAGTATTTT
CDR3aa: CASSVSGTSLSTQYF

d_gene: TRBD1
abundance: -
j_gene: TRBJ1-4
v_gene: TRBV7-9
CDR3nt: TGTGCCAGCAGCCCCCGACAGGGACTTAATGAAAAACTGTTTTTT
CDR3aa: CASSPRQGLNEKLFF

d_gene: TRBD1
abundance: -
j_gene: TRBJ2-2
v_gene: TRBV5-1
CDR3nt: TGCGCCAGCAGCAGGGGGACAGGGGGAATCGGGGAGCTGTTTTTT
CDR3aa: CASSRGTGGIGELFF

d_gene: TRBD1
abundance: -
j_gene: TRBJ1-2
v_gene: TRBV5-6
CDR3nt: TGTGCCAGCAGCCCGCGGGACAGGGCTCCCTATGGCTACACCTTC
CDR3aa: CASSPRDRAPYGYTF

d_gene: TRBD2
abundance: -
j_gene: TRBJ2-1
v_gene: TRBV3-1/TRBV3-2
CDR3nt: TGTGCCAGCAGCCCCTCGGGTAGCGGGAGCCTTAAGGGCAATGAGCAGTTCTTC
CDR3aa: CASSPSGSGSLKGNEQFF

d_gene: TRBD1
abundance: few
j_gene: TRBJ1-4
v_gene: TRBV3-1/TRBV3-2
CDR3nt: TGTGCCAGCAGCCAAGCGACGACAGGGTTGGGTGAAAAACTGTTTTTT
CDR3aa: CASSQATTGLGEKLFF

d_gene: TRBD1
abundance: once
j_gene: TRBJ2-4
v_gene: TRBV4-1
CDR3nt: TGCGCCAGCAGCCAAGAGCCAGGGGGCTTGGACATTCAGTACTTC
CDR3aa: CASSQEPGGLDIQYF

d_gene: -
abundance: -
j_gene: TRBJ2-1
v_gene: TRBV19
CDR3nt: TGTGCCAGTAGTATTGGGGGCCATAATGAGCAGTTCTTC
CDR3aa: CASSIGGHNEQFF

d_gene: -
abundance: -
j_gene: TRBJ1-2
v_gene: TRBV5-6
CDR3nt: TGTGCCAGCAGCCCGCCTACTTCGAGGGCGGGTGGCTACACCTTC
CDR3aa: CASSPPTSRAGGYTF

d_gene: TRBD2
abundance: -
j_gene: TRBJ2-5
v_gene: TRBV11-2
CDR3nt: TGTGCCAGCAGCTTAGACCGCGGGAGTGGGGCAGAGACCCAGTACTTC
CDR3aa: CASSLDRGSGAETQYF

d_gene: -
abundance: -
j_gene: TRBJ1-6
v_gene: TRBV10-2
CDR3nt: TGCGCCAGCAGCGAATGGGGGAATTCACCCCTCCACTTT
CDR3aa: CASSEWGNSPLHF

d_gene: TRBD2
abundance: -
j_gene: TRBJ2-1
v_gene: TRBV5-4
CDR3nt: TGTGCCAGCAGCTTGGCCGGTTTTAGCGGGAGTTTAAACAATGAGCAGTTCTTC
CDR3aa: CASSLAGFSGSLNNEQFF

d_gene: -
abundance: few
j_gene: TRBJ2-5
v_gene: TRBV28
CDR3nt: TGTGCCAGCAGTCCCGGCGGTGTGGGCGGGCAAGAGACCCAGTACTTC
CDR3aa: CASSPGGVGGQETQYF

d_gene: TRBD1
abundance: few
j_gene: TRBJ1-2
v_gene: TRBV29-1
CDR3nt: TGCAGCGTTGAACTTTCGACAGGGAGATCGTATGGCTACACCTTC
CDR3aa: CSVELSTGRSYGYTF

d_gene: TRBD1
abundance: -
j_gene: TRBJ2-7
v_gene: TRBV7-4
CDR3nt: TGTGCCAGCAGCTTGGGCCGGGACAGCTTTTCCTACGAGCAGTACTTC
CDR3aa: CASSLGRDSFSYEQYF

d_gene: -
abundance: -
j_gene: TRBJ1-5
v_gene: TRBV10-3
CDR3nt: TGTGCCATCAGTGCAGAAGGGCCCCCGGGGCCCCAGCATTTT
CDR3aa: CAISAEGPPGPQHF

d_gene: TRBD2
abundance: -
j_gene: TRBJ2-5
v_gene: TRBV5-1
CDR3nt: TGCGCCAGCAGCTTAACGGGAGGGCCCTCAGAGACCCAGTACTTC
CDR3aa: CASSLTGGPSETQYF